A selection of T cell receptor beta chains follows, all from one sample in a study of cytomegalovirus exposure and HLA in healthy donors. Libraries were prepared by immunoSEQ multiplex PCR; TCRdb keeps only in-frame clonotypes and omits some of them. The sample has tens of thousands of clones, over 70% seen once; the top ten hold under 5%. Sequenced sample: PBMCs. The receptor source for this set is a woman between 40 and 55 years old in good health and CMV-seronegative. The CDR3 runs from the conserved cysteine through the conserved F or W. D genes are given only for firm matches. Clone size is given for some rows only: seen once, a few or many times, or a class if the clone is expanded.

>.|.|TRBV6-1|TRBJ2-3
TGTGCCAGCAGTGAACAGGATACAGATACGCAGTATTTT
CASSEQDTDTQYF
>.|.|TRBV7-2|TRBJ1-2
TGTGCCAGCAGTGGCGGGGTGGTGAATGGCTACACCTTC
CASSGGVVNGYTF
>TRBD1|few|TRBV28|TRBJ2-7
TGTGCCAGCAGGGGACAGGGCCTTTACGAGCAGTACTTC
CASRGQGLYEQYF
>.|.|TRBV6-6|TRBJ2-7
TGTGCCAGCTCAGAATGGGGGGTCTCGTCGCTCTACGAGCAGTACTTC
CASSEWGVSSLYEQYF
>.|.|TRBV28|TRBJ2-3
TGTGCCAGCAGTTTAGGGGGCGGGAGTGTCACAGATACGCAGTATTTT
CASSLGGGSVTDTQYF
>.|.|TRBV10-3|TRBJ1-2
TGTGCCATCAGTGGAATCGACAGGACCTATGGCTACACCTTC
CAISGIDRTYGYTF
>.|.|TRBV28|TRBJ2-3
TGTGCCAGCAGTGCCTCAGGGCCCACAGATACGCAGTATTTT
CASSASGPTDTQYF
>TRBD1|.|TRBV6-1|TRBJ2-7
TGTGCCCTCGGGGGGACAGGGGGCATGTACGAGCAGTACTTC
CALGGTGGMYEQYF
>TRBD1|.|TRBV19|TRBJ1-1
TGTGCCAGTAGTGGCCCAGACAGGGATGGGATCTTT
CASSGPDRDGIF
>TRBD1|few|TRBV18|TRBJ1-5
TGTGCCAGCTGGACAGGTGATAGCAATCAGCCCCAGCATTTT
CASWTGDSNQPQHF
>TRBD2|few|TRBV5-6|TRBJ2-1
TGTGCCAGCAGCCCTACGAGCGGGAGGTTTGGGACTAACTACAATGAGCAGTTCTTC
CASSPTSGRFGTNYNEQFF
>.|.|TRBV11-2|TRBJ2-3
TGTGCCAGCAGGGGTAGCGGTATCAGCACAGATACGCAGTATTTT
CASRGSGISTDTQYF
>TRBD1|.|TRBV29-1|TRBJ1-2
TGCAGTTTTAGCAGGGGGGATGGCTACACCTTC
CSFSRGDGYTF
>.|.|TRBV7-2|TRBJ2-7
TGTGCCAGCAGCTTAGCTCGGGGTAGCGAGCGCGAGCAGTACTTC
CASSLARGSEREQYF
>TRBD2|.|TRBV5-1|TRBJ2-3
TGCGCCAGCAGCTCATGGACTAGCGGGAGAACAGATACGCAGTATTTT
CASSSWTSGRTDTQYF
>TRBD1|.|TRBV4-1|TRBJ2-7
TGCGCCAGCAGCCAAGGGGTCCCCGGGACAGTGTCCTACGAGCAGTACTTC
CASSQGVPGTVSYEQYF
>TRBD2|once|TRBV7-2|TRBJ2-6
TGTGCCAGCAGCTGGGGGGGATTAGGTGGGGCCAACGTCCTGACTTTC
CASSWGGLGGANVLTF
>TRBD2|.|TRBV9|TRBJ2-2
TGTGCCAGCAGCATAAGTAGCGGGAGAGGTACCGGGGAGCTGTTTTTT
CASSISSGRGTGELFF
>.|.|TRBV28|TRBJ1-2
TGTGCCAGCAGTTCCCCAGTTGGAGGGTACGACTATGGCTACACCTTC
CASSSPVGGYDYGYTF
>.|once|TRBV6-5|TRBJ1-2
TGTGCCAGCAGGGCCCCGGGAGGGTTCGGAGGCTACACCTTC
CASRAPGGFGGYTF
>TRBD2|.|TRBV28|TRBJ2-7
TGTGCCAGCAGTTTGCCTAGCGGGAGGGCAAGGAACGAGCAGTACTTC
CASSLPSGRARNEQYF
>TRBD2|.|TRBV7-9|TRBJ2-7
TGTGCCAGCATCCTACAGCCGGGAGGGCTAAACGAGCAGTACTTC
CASILQPGGLNEQYF
>.|.|TRBV5-4|TRBJ2-2
TGTGCCAGCAGCTCATCAGCCAACGGGGGAGGGGAGCTGTTTTTT
CASSSSANGGGELFF
>.|.|TRBV9|TRBJ2-7
TGTGCCAGCAGCGTGCGGCCATCTTTCGACGAGCAGTACTTC
CASSVRPSFDEQYF
>.|.|TRBV2|TRBJ1-5
TGTGCCAGCGGAAGAGGGGCAGGGGTGGATCAGCCCCAGCATTTT
CASGRGAGVDQPQHF
>.|.|TRBV20-1|TRBJ2-1
TGCAGTGCCGGGGACTTCAATGAGCAGTTCTTC
CSAGDFNEQFF
>TRBD2|once|TRBV28|TRBJ2-1
TGTGCCAGCAGTTCGGGGGGAAGCTCCTACAATGAGCAGTTCTTC
CASSSGGSSYNEQFF
>TRBD1|once|TRBV18|TRBJ1-2
TGTGCCAGCTCACCGCCGACAGGGGACTATGGCTACACCTTC
CASSPPTGDYGYTF
>.|.|TRBV28|TRBJ2-1
TGTGCCAGCAATCGGGCGGGACCTTACAATGAGCAGTTCTTC
CASNRAGPYNEQFF
>.|.|TRBV4-1|TRBJ1-5
TGCGCCAGCAGCCAAGAAGGCGGTACTAGCAATCAGCCCCAGCATTTT
CASSQEGGTSNQPQHF
>TRBD1|.|TRBV18|TRBJ1-1
TGTGCCAGCTCACCGGACAGGCGCACTGAAGCTTTCTTT
CASSPDRRTEAFF
>.|few|TRBV20-1|TRBJ1-1
TGCAGTGCTATCCCTCGGGCTGAAGCTTTCTTT
CSAIPRAEAFF
>TRBD2|.|TRBV5-1|TRBJ2-7
TGCGCCAGCAGCCAGAGCGGGAGCGACTACGAGCAGTACTTC
CASSQSGSDYEQYF
>TRBD1|few|TRBV19|TRBJ2-2
TGTGCCAGTAGTATAGAACCGGGACAGGGGGCAAGTCCCGCGAACACCGGGGAGCTGTTTTTT
CASSIEPGQGASPANTGELFF
>TRBD1|once|TRBV5-4|TRBJ1-4
TGTGCCAGCAGCTTGGAGGGACAGGGACAGACCGGGGAAAAACTGTTTTTT
CASSLEGQGQTGEKLFF
>.|.|TRBV27|TRBJ1-2
TGTGCCAGCAGTTTATCCGTGTTCTATGGCTACACCTTC
CASSLSVFYGYTF